Below are 25 T cell receptor beta chains sequenced from a single sample in a study of cytomegalovirus exposure and HLA in healthy donors. Use of 60 Vbeta and 13 Jbeta primers characterized the PCR. Only in-frame clones appear in the TCRdb table, and some are missing; sequencing was by immunoSEQ multiplex PCR. The data contain around 100,000 clones, around three quarters of them seen just once; the ten biggest clones take up over 3%. Sequencing was done on a sample of PBMCs. All receptors come from a woman aged 35 to 49 in good health and CMV-seronegative.

The chain links TRBV19 to TRBJ1-2; D is ambiguous. Trimming cost V 3 bases and J 0 bases, with 8 bases left between them. This CDR3 has 14 residues. The germline V gene encodes CDR1 LNHDA and CDR2 SQIVND (reference sequence). This chain's CDR3 is CASSILFSNYGYTF. The DNA for the CDR3 is TGTGCCAGTAGTATTCTATTCTCTAACTATGGCTACACCTTC.

The gene calls are TRBV5-6 and TRBJ2-7; 7 bases map to TRBD1. Per germline, CDR1 SGHDT and CDR2 YYEEEE. Unmatched junction bases numbered 5, after V lost 1 base and J lost 4 bases. The CDR3 contains 14 residues. This CDR3 reads CASSLLGQSYEQYF. CDR3 sequence (DNA): TGTGCCAGCAGCTTGCTGGGACAGAGTTACGAGCAGTACTTC.

This clone was observed a handful of times. The chain recombines TRBV5-1 with TRBJ1-1, with a weak D call TRBD1 (6 bases). The CDR3 has 14 residues. V shed 4 bases and J shed 1 base, with 11 bases lying between them. The germline gives CDR1 SGHRS, CDR2 YFSETQ. CDR3 nucleotide sequence: TGCGCCAGCAGCACACCGGACAGGAACACTGAAGCTTTCTTT. It translates to CASSTPDRNTEAFF.

The chain combines TRBV10-2 with TRBJ1-2; 9 bases match TRBD1. Germline CDR1 is WSHSY and CDR2 is SAAADI. This CDR3 spans 13 amino acids. The V segment lost 4 bases and the J segment 3 bases; nucleotides outside the gene matches: 0. In DNA form, the CDR3 reads TGCGCCAGCAGTGGGGACAGGGACTATGGCTACACCTTC. This encodes CASSGDRDYGYTF.

The chain uses TRBV5-1 and TRBJ1-1; 12 bases fit TRBD1. With 5 bases clipped from V and 4 bases from J, the junction kept 9 bases outside the gene matches. The CDR3 sequence is 16 residues long. Germline assignment: CDR1 SGHRS and CDR2 YFSETQ. DNA of the CDR3: TGCGCCAGCAGTTACACCGGGACAGGGGGCGTCACTGAAGCTTTCTTT. Its protein product is CASSYTGTGGVTEAFF.

This chain joins TRBV4-2 and TRBJ2-5; perhaps TRBD2 as D (5 bases). Near its end, the DNA agrees better with TRBJ2-7, so the J call may be wrong. CDR1 is LGHNA, CDR2 YNFKEQ, per germline. This CDR3 spans 15 amino acids. CDR3 nucleotide sequence: TGTGCCAGCAGCCCTTCACGGACTCCCCTCTACGAGCAGTACTTC. Encoded protein: CASSPSRTPLYEQYF.

The chain links TRBV2 to TRBJ2-3; D not certain. The germline V gene encodes CDR1 SNHLY and CDR2 FYNNEI. V gave up 4 bases and J gave up 3 bases, with 2 bases separating them. This CDR3 comprises 11 residues. The CDR3 sequence is CASSVTDTQYF. CDR3 nucleotides: TGTGCCAGCAGTGTAACAGATACGCAGTATTTT.

The chain employs TRBV18 and TRBJ1-2; 12 bases match TRBD1. The germline gives CDR1 KGHSH, CDR2 LQKENI. The CDR3 loop spans 20 amino acids. Trimming removed 1 base from V and 1 base from J; junction bases left unmatched: 13. The CDR3 DNA reads as TGTGCCAGCTCACCACTCCCCTTGGGGGACAGGGGGCTACTTAACTATGGCTACACCTTC. Its translation is CASSPLPLGDRGLLNYGYTF.

DNA of the CDR3: TGTGCCAGCAGACCACCGGGACAGGGTAGTCAGCCCCAGCATTTT. This translates into CASRPPGQGSQPQHF. The chain has TRBV7-2 and TRBJ1-5, with 9 bases lining up with TRBD1. J lost 6 bases, V lost 6 bases, and 9 bases had no gene match. CDR1 and CDR2 (germline): SGHTA, FQGNSA. This CDR3 has 15 residues.

The rearrangement uses TRBV6-6 and TRBJ2-2, with 7 bases fitting TRBD2. J gave up 7 bases and V 7 bases, and 3 bases lay outside the gene matches. CDR1 is MNHNY, CDR2 SVGAGI, per germline (reference sequence). The CDR3 is 12 residues long. The CDR3 is CASKSGGGELFF. DNA of the CDR3: TGTGCCAGCAAGTCGGGGGGCGGGGAGCTGTTTTTT.

V gene TRBV7-2 combines with J gene TRBJ2-5; TRBD1 matches 9 bases. The CDR3 has 14 amino acids. CDR1 SGHTA and CDR2 FQGNSA come from the germline V gene. The trim removed 5 bases at V and 5 bases at J, leaving 6 bases unmatched. CDR3 coding DNA: TGTGCCAGCAGCCCGACAGGGGGTTGGGAGACCCAGTACTTC. It is translated as CASSPTGGWETQYF.

The chain couples TRBV29-1 to TRBJ2-2; 8 nucleotides match TRBD1. Germline CDR1 is SQVTM and CDR2 is ANQGSEA. The CDR3 spans 14 residues. The trim removed 7 bases at V and 9 bases at J, leaving 13 bases unmatched. The CDR3: CSAGQGESVRELFF. The CDR3 DNA reads as TGCAGCGCTGGACAGGGCGAATCAGTTAGGGAGCTGTTTTTT.

A remark on this clone: Germline is not matched at one junction end, which may reflect a read error. The V and J genes are TRBV7-9 and TRBJ1-1; 8 bases are shared with TRBD1. The CDR3 is made up of 16 amino acids. Germline loops: CDR1 SEHNR, CDR2 FQNEAQ (reference sequence). In DNA form, the CDR3 reads TGTTCCAGCAGCTTAGTTGGACAGGGACCCAACACTGAAGCTTTCTTT. Residues: CSSSLVGQGPNTEAFF.

The rearrangement uses TRBV29-1 and TRBJ1-2; D not resolved. CDR1 and CDR2 from the germline V gene are SQVTM and ANQGSEA. Trimming took off 6 bases at V and 4 bases at J, with 15 bases between the two ends. The CDR3 covers 13 residues. In DNA, the CDR3 is TGCAGCGTGAGCCCGGCGGCTGGCTATGGCTACACCTTC. Its protein is CSVSPAAGYGYTF.

The chain combines TRBV11-2 with TRBJ2-2, with 8 bases that match TRBD2. CDR1 SGHAT and CDR2 FQNNGV come from the germline V gene. The trim removed 6 bases at V and 7 bases at J, leaving 7 bases unmatched. The CDR3 is made up of 14 amino acids. DNA of the CDR3: TGTGCCAGCAGTCCAATTACTAGCGGCGGGGAGCTGTTTTTT. Its translation is CASSPITSGGELFF.

The chain links TRBV7-9 to TRBJ1-2; D might be TRBD1 (6 bases). Deletions cut 5 bases from V and 4 bases from J, with 26 bases between. There are 18 residues in the CDR3. Germline-derived CDR1 and CDR2 are SEHNR and FQNEAQ (reference sequence). CDR3 DNA: TGTGCCAGCAGCCGTATTATCCCCCGGGCCGACAGGTCCTATGGCTACACCTTC. Translating it yields CASSRIIPRADRSYGYTF.

The chain links TRBV5-6 to TRBJ2-7; the match to TRBD1 covers 7 bases. The junction had 7 bases not matched to a gene; V was cut back by 0 bases and J by 4 bases. CDR3 length: 15 residues. CDR1 and CDR2 (germline): SGHDT, YYEEEE. CDR3 loop: CASSLVNPGGYEQYF. The DNA for the CDR3 is TGTGCCAGCAGCTTGGTAAACCCAGGGGGATACGAGCAGTACTTC.

V usage is TRBV5-1 and J usage is TRBJ2-7; tentative D call: TRBD1 (6 bases). This CDR3 region has 15 residues. V lost 0 bases, J lost 2 bases, and 12 bases lay in between. The germline V gene encodes CDR1 SGHRS and CDR2 YFSETQ. CDR3 residues: CASSLAGQFAYEQYF. The CDR3 DNA follows: TGCGCCAGCAGCTTGGCCGGACAGTTCGCCTACGAGCAGTACTTC.

For the CDR3, the DNA is TGTGCCAGCAGTTTCGGCGAGGGGGCTTCCTACGAGCAGTACTTC. It specifies CASSFGEGASYEQYF. The chain employs TRBV28 and TRBJ2-7; 7 bases map to TRBD1. V dropped 3 bases and J dropped 1; count of bases not matched to a gene: 6. CDR3 length: 15 amino acids. CDR1 MDHEN and CDR2 SYDVKM come from the germline V gene.

The rearrangement uses TRBV13 and TRBJ2-1; 7 nucleotides align to TRBD2. The CDR3 is 15 residues long. The germline gives CDR1 PRHDT, CDR2 FYEKMQ (reference sequence). V gave up 0 bases and J gave up 3 bases; unmatched junction bases: 2. In DNA form, the CDR3 reads TGTGCCAGCAGCTTAGGTCTAGCGGACTACAATGAGCAGTTCTTC. Its protein product is CASSLGLADYNEQFF.

This chain joins TRBV28 and TRBJ2-2; D gene ambiguous. V shed 4 bases and J shed 0 bases, with 30 bases lying between them. Germline V lookup: CDR1 MDHEN, CDR2 SYDVKM. The CDR3 is 22 residues long. CDR3 in amino acids: CASSYGLNSGKFPLTNTGELFF. In DNA form, the CDR3 reads TGTGCCAGCAGTTACGGTTTAAATTCAGGAAAATTTCCCCTCACGAACACCGGGGAGCTGTTTTTT.

The chain has TRBV28 and TRBJ2-7; D remains unclear. Germline CDR1 is MDHEN and CDR2 is SYDVKM. This CDR3 is 13 amino acids long. V lost 3 bases, J lost 0 bases, and 6 bases lay in between. CDR3 residues: CASSFHSSYEQYF. The CDR3 coding sequence is TGTGCCAGCAGTTTCCATAGCTCCTACGAGCAGTACTTC.

The chain couples TRBV7-2 to TRBJ2-5; TRBD2 aligns across 8 bases. With 1 base clipped from V and 2 bases from J, the junction kept 3 bases outside the gene matches. The germline CDR1 and CDR2 sequences are SGHTA and FQGNSA. This CDR3 is 15 amino acids long. Written as DNA, the CDR3 is TGTGCCAGCAGCTTAGGACGGGGGGGACAAGAGACCCAGTACTTC. Translating gives CASSLGRGGQETQYF.

J is TRBJ1-3 and V is TRBV9, with D tentatively TRBD1 (6 bases). CDR1 and CDR2 (germline): SGDLS, YYNGEE. The CDR3 length is 17 residues. The germline V and J ends were trimmed by 4 bases and 2 bases, with 19 bases remaining between them. DNA for the CDR3: TGTGCCAGCAGCCAAACGCCAGGGGCAATTACTGGAAACACCATATATTTT. This gives the protein CASSQTPGAITGNTIYF.

The sample holds one count of this clone. The chain couples TRBV9 to TRBJ1-1; D might be TRBD1 (5 bases). With 0 bases removed from V and 5 bases from J, the gap between germline ends came to 14 bases. Germline V gene lookup returns CDR1 SGDLS and CDR2 YYNGEE. This CDR3 contains 15 residues. The CDR3 bases are TGTGCCAGCAGCGTAGAAGACAGAATAGGGACTGAAGCTTTCTTT. This sequence encodes CASSVEDRIGTEAFF. The whole variable domain, remainder taken from reference TRBV9 and TRBJ1-1, is DSGVTQTPKHLITATGQRVTLRCSPRSGDLSVYWYQQSLDQGLQFLIQYYNGEERAKGNILERFSAQQFPDLHSELNLSSLELGDSALYFCASSVEDRIGTEAFFGQGTRLTVV.